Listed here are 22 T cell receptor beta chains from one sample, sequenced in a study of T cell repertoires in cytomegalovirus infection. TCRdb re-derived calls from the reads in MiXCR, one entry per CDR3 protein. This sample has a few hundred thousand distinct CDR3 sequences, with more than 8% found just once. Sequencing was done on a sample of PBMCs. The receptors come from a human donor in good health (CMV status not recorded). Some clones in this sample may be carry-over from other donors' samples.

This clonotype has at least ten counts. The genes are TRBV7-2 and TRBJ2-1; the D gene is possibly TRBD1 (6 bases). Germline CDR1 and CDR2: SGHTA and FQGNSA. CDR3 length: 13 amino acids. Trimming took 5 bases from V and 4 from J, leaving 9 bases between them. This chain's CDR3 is CASSRTAYNEQFF. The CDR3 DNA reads TGTGCCAGCAGCCGGACAGCTTACAATGAGCAGTTCTTC.

This CDR3 reads CASSQDRRVGYSNQPQHF. The CDR3 DNA reads TGCGCCAGCAGCCAAGATAGGAGAGTGGGTTATAGCAATCAGCCCCAGCATTTT. This chain uses TRBV4-3 with TRBJ1-5; no clear D. The CDR3 is 18 amino acids. CDR1 LGHNA and CDR2 YSLEER come from the germline V gene. Trimming took off 0 bases at V and 0 bases at J, with 15 bases between the two ends.

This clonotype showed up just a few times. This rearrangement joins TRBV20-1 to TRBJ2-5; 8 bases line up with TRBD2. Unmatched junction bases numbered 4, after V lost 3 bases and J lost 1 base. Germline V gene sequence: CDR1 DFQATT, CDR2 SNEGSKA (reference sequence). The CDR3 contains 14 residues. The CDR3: CSASRSGGQETQYF. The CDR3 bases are TGCAGTGCTAGCAGGAGCGGGGGCCAAGAGACCCAGTACTTC.

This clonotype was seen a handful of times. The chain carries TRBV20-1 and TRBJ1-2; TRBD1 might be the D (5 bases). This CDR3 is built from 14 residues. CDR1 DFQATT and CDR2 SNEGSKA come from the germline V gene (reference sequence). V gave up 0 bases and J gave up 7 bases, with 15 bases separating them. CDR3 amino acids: CSAREQGDGRGYTF. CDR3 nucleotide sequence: TGCAGTGCTAGAGAGCAGGGAGACGGACGTGGCTACACCTTC.

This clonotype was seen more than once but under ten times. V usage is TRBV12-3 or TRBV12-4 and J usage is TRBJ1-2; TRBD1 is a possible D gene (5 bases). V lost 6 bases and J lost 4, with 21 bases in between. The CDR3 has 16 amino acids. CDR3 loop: CASSRRGAGFGYGYTF. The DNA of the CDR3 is TGTGCCAGCAGCCGTCGTGGGGCAGGGTTTGGCTATGGCTACACCTTC.

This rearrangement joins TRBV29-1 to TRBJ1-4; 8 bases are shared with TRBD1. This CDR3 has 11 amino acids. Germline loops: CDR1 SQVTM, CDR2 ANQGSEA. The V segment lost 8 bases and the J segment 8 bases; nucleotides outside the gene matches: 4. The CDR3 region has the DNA TGCAGCACCAGACAGGGGGAAAAACTGTTTTTT. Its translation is CSTRQGEKLFF.

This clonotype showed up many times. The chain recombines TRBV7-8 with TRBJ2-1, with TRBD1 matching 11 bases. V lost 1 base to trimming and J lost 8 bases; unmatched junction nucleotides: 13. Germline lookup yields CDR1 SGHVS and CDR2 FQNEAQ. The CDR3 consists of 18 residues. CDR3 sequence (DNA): TGTGCCAGCAGCTTAGAAGGACAGGGGGCCCCCGCTACAGATGAGCAGTTCTTC. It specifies CASSLEGQGAPATDEQFF.

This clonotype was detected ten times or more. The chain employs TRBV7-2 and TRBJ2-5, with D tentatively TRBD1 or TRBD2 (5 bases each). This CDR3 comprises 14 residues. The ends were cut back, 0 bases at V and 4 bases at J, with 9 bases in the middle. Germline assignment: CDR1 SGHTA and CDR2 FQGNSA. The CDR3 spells CASSLAGRVETQYF. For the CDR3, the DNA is TGTGCCAGCAGCTTAGCGGGACGGGTAGAGACCCAGTACTTC.

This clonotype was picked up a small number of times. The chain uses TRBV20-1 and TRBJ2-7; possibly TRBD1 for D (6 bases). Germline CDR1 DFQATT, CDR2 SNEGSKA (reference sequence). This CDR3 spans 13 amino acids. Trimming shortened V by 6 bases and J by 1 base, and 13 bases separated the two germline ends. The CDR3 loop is CSATGTSSYEQYF. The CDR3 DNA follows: TGCAGTGCCACCGGGACATCTTCCTACGAGCAGTACTTC.

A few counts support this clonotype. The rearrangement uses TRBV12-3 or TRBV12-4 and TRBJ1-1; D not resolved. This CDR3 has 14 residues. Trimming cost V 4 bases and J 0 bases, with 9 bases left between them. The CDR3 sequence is CASSSGPMNTEAFF. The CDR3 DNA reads TGTGCCAGCAGTTCCGGACCGATGAACACTGAAGCTTTCTTT.

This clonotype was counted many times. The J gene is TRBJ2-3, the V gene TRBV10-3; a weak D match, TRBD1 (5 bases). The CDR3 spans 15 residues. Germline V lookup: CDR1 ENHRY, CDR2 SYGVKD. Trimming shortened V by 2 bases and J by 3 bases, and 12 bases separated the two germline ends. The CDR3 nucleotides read TGTGCCATCAGTGAGGGTGGCCAGGGAACAGATACGCAGTATTTT. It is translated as CAISEGGQGTDTQYF.

The CDR3 coding sequence is TGTGCCAGCAGCTTCATGACCACAGATACGCAGTATTTT. As protein: CASSFMTTDTQYF. This chain connects TRBV7-9 to TRBJ2-3; D remains ambiguous. The CDR3 length is 13 residues. V was pared by 3 bases and J by 2 bases, with 6 bases between. CDR1 and CDR2 from the germline V gene are SEHNR and FQNEAQ (reference sequence).

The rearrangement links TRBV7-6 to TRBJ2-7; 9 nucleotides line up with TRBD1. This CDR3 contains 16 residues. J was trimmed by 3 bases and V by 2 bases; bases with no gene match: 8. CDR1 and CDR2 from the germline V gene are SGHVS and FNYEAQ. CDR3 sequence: CASSLNVRDRDYEQYF. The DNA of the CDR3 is TGTGCCAGCAGCTTAAACGTCCGGGACAGGGACTACGAGCAGTACTTC.

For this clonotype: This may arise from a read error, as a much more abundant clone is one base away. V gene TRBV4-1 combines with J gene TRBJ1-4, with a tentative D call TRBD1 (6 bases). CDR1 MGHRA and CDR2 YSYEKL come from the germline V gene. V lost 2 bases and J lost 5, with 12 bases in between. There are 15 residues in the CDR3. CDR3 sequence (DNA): TGCGCCAGCAGCCAAAGCCAACAGGGAAATGAAAAACTGTTTTTT. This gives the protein CASSQSQQGNEKLFF.

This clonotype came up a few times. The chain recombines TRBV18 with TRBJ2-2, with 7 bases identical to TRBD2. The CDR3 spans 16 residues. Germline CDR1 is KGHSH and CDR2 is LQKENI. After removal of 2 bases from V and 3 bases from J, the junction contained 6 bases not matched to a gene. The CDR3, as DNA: TGTGCCAGCTCACCAAGGACTAGTGTGGACACCGGGGAGCTGTTTTTT. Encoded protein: CASSPRTSVDTGELFF.

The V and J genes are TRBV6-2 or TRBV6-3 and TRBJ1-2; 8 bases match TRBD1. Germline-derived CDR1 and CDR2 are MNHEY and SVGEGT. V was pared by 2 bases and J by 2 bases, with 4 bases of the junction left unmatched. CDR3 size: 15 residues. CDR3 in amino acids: CASSYPRTGNYGYTF. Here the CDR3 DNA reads TGTGCCAGCAGTTACCCCAGGACAGGGAACTATGGCTACACCTTC.

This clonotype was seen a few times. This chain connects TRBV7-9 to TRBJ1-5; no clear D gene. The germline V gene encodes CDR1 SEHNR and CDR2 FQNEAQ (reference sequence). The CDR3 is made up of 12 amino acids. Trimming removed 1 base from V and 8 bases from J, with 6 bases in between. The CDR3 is CASSLGMEPQHF. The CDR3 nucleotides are TGTGCCAGCAGCTTAGGGATGGAGCCCCAGCATTTT.

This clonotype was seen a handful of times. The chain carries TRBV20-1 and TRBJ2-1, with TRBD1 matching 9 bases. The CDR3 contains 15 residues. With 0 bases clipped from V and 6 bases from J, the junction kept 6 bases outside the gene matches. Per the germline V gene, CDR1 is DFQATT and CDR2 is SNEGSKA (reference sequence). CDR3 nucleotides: TGCAGTGCTAGAGATCGGGACAGGGTCGCCAATGAGCAGTTCTTC. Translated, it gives CSARDRDRVANEQFF.

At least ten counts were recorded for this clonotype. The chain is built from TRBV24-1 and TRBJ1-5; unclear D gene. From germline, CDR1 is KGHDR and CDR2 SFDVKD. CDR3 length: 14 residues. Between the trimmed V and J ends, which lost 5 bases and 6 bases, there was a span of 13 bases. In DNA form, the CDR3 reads TGTGCCACCAGTGGACATCTTAATGGTCAGCCCCAGCATTTT. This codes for CATSGHLNGQPQHF.

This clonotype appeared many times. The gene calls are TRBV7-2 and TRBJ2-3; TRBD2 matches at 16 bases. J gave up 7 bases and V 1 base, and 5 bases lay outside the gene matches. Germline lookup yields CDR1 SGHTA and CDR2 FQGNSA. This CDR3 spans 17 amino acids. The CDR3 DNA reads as TGTGCCAGCAGCTTAGGCGGGACTAGCGGGGGGGCGCATACGCAGTATTTT. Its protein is CASSLGGTSGGAHTQYF.

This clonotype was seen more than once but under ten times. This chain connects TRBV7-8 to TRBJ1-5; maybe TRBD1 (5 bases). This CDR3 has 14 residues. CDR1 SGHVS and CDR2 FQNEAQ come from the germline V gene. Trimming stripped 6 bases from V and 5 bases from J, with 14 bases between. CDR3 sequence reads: CASRQPGDYQPQHF. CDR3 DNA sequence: TGTGCCAGCAGACAGCCGGGGGACTATCAGCCCCAGCATTTT.

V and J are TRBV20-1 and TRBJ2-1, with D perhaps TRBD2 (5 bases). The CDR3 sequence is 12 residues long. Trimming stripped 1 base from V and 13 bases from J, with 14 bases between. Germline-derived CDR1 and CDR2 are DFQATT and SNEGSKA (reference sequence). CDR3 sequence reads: CSARVEVRPQFF. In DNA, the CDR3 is TGCAGTGCTAGAGTGGAGGTCCGGCCCCAGTTCTTC.